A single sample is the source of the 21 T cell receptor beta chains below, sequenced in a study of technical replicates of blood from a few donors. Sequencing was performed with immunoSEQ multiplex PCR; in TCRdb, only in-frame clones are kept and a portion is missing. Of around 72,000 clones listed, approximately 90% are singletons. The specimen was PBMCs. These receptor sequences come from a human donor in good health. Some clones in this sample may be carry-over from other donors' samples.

The CDR3 sequence: CASSLGPGGNEKLFF. CDR3 nucleotides: TGTGCCAGCAGCTTGGGGCCCGGGGGGAATGAAAAACTGTTTTTT. The rearrangement joins TRBV5-4 to TRBJ1-4, with D maybe TRBD1 (5 bases). The CDR3 loop spans 15 amino acids. V lost 0 bases to trimming and J lost 5 bases, with 11 bases between them. CDR1 and CDR2 (germline): SGHNT, YYREEE (reference sequence).

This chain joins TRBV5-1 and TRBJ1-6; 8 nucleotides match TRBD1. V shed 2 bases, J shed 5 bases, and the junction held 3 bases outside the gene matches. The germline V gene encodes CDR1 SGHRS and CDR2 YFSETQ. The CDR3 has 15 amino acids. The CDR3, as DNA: TGCGCCAGCAGCTTCGACAGGGGTAATAATTCACCCCTCCACTTT. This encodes CASSFDRGNNSPLHF.

The CDR3 nucleotides read TGTGCCAGCAGTGAAGAGGGGCTGAGTGAAAAACTGTTTTTT. This sequence encodes CASSEEGLSEKLFF. The chain links TRBV2 to TRBJ1-4; possibly TRBD1 for D (5 bases). The CDR3 extends over 14 amino acids. Trimming shortened V by 1 base and J by 7 bases, and 10 bases separated the two germline ends. The germline V gene has CDR1 SNHLY and CDR2 FYNNEI.

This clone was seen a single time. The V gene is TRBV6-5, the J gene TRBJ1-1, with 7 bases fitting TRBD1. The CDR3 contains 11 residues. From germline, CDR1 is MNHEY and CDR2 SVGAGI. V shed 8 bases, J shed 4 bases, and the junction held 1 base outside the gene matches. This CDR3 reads CASEGATEAFF. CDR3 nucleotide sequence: TGTGCCAGCGAGGGGGCCACTGAAGCTTTCTTT.

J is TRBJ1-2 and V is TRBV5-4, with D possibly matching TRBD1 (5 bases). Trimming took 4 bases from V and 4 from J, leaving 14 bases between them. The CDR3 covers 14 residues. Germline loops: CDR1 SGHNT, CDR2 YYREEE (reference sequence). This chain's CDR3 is CASSLRGLSYGYTF. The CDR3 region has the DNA TGTGCCAGCAGCCTTAGGGGTTTGTCCTATGGCTACACCTTC.

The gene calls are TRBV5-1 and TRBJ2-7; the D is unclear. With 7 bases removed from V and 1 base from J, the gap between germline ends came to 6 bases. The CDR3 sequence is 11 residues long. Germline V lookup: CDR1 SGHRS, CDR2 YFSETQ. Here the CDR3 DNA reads TGCGCCAGCGCCGGGTCCTACGAGCAGTACTTC. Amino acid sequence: CASAGSYEQYF. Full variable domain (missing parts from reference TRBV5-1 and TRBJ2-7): KAGVTQTPRYLIKTRGQQVTLSCSPISGHRSVSWYQQTPGQGLQFLFEYFSETQRNKGNFPGRFSGRQFSNSRSEMNVSTLELGDSALYLCASAGSYEQYFGPGTRLTVT.

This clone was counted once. The CDR3 loop reads CAGWAGGLGEQYF. The CDR3 DNA reads TGTGCCGGGTGGGCGGGAGGCTTGGGGGAGCAGTACTTC. This chain connects TRBV2 to TRBJ2-7; TRBD2 matches 8 bases. CDR1 and CDR2 (germline): SNHLY, FYNNEI. The V gene end was trimmed by 11 bases and the J gene end by 7 bases; junction bases not matched to a gene: 13. This CDR3 spans 13 amino acids.

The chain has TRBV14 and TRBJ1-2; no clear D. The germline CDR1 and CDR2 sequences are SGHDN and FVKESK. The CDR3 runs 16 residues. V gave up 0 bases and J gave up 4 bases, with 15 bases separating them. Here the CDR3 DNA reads TGTGCCAGCAGCCAAGAAGGCCTGGCGGGGTCCTATGGCTACACCTTC. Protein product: CASSQEGLAGSYGYTF.

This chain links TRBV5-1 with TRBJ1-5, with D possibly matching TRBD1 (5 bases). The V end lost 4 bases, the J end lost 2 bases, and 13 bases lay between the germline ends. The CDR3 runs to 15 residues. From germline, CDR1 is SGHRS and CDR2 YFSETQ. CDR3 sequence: CASSPVGGGNQPQHF. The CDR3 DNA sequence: TGCGCCAGCAGCCCCGTGGGGGGAGGCAATCAGCCCCAGCATTTT.

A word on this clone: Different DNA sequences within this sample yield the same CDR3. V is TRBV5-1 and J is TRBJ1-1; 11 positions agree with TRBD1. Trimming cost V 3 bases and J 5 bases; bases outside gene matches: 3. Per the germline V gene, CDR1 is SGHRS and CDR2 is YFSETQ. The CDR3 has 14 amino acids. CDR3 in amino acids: CASSSGQGGTEAFF. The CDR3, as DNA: TGCGCCAGCAGCTCGGGACAGGGGGGGACTGAAGCTTTCTTT.

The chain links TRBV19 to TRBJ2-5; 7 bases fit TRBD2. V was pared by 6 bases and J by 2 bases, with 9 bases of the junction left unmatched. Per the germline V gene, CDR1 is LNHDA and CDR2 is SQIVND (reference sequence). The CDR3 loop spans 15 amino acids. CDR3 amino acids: CASRPRSGGQETQYF. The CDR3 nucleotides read TGTGCCAGTAGACCCAGGTCGGGGGGACAAGAGACCCAGTACTTC.

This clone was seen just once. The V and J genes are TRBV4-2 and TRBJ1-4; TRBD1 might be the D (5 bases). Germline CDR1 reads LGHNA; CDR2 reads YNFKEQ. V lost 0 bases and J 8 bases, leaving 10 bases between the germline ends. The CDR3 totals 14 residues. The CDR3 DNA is TGTGCCAGCAGCCAAGAGGCGGACACCGAAAAACTGTTTTTT. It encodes CASSQEADTEKLFF.

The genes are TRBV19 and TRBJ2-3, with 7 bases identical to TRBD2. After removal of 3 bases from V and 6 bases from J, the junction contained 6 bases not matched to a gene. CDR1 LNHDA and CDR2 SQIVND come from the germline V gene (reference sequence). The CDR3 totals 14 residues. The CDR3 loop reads CASSIAGRWDTQYF. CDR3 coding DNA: TGTGCCAGTAGTATTGCCGGGAGGTGGGATACGCAGTATTTT.

The CDR3 DNA sequence: TGCGCCAGCAGCCAAGATCGGGGAGGGGCGGGAACCCAGTACTTC. Its translation: CASSQDRGGAGTQYF. The chain combines TRBV4-1 with TRBJ2-5; TRBD2 matches 7 bases. The CDR3 has 15 amino acids. Germline loops: CDR1 MGHRA, CDR2 YSYEKL. V was pared by 0 bases and J by 8 bases, with 9 bases of the junction left unmatched.

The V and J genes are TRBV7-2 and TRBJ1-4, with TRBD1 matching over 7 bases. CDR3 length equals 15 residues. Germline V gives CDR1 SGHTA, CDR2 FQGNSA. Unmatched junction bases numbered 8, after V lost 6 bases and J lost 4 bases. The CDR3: CASRFTGANNEKLFF. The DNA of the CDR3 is TGTGCCAGCAGGTTCACAGGGGCCAATAATGAAAAACTGTTTTTT.

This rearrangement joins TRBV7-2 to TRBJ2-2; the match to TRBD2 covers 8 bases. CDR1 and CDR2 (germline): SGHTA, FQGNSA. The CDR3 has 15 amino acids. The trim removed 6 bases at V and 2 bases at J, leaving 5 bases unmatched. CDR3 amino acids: CASRFSGANTGELFF. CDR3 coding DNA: TGTGCCAGCAGGTTTAGCGGGGCCAACACCGGGGAGCTGTTTTTT.

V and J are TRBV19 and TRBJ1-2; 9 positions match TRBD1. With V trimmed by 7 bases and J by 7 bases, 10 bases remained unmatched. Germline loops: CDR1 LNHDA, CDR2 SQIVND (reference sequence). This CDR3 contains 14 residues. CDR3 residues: CASNHIQGAFGYTF. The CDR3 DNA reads TGTGCCAGTAACCACATACAGGGGGCTTTTGGCTACACCTTC.

CDR3 protein: CASSSERVSRTTGVYGYTF. The DNA for the CDR3 is TGTGCCAGCAGCAGCGAGCGGGTTTCCCGGACCACGGGGGTATATGGCTACACCTTC. The chain links TRBV21-1 to TRBJ1-2. TRBV21-1 is a listed pseudogene. This CDR3 region has 19 residues.

CDR3 residues: CASSPRLADSYEQYF. For the CDR3, the DNA is TGCGCCAGCAGCCCCCGATTAGCGGACTCCTACGAGCAGTACTTC. The chain has TRBV4-3 and TRBJ2-7; TRBD2 might be the D (6 bases). Trimming took off 4 bases at V and 0 bases at J, with 13 bases between the two ends. The germline CDR1 and CDR2 sequences are LGHNA and YSLEER. The CDR3 covers 15 residues.

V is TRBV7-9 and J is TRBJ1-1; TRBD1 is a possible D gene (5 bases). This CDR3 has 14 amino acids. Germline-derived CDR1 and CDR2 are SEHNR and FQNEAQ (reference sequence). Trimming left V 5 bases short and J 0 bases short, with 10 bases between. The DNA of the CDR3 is TGTGCCAGCAGCACCCGACAGATGAACACTGAAGCTTTCTTT. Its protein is CASSTRQMNTEAFF.

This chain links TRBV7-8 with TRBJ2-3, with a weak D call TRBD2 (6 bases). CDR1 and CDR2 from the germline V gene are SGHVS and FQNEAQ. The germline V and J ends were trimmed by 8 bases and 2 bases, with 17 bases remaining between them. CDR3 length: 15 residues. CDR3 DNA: TGTGCCAGCCGGGGTTCGCAGCGGGCCACAGATACGCAGTATTTT. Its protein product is CASRGSQRATDTQYF.